This T cell receptor (beta chain) was observed in a study of blood T cell repertoires in COVID-19. On the study more broadly: Sources were T cells, B-cell-depleted T cells, or PBMCs; the material itself was cDNA or gDNA.

Ages ranged from about 18 to 89 years, with residence in about 23 US areas. Participant-reported clinical history was the basis for cohort assignment. For recovered donors of Cohort 3, there were two negative PCRs, clearance, or symptom resolution. TCRdb keeps only in-frame clones here, not all; method: immunoSEQ multiplex PCR. The table shows about 300,000 clones, with around 90% occurring only once. This TCR was recovered from a woman in her twenties or thirties who had recovered from COVID-19. Sample: PBMCs or T cells enriched from blood (not recorded which).

CDR3 bases: TGTGCCACCCGTCCGGGGTATAATCAGCCCCAGCATTTT. Encoded protein: CATRPGYNQPQHF. J is TRBJ1-5 and V is TRBV2; no clear D gene. V was pared by 10 bases and J by 4 bases, with 14 bases between. Germline values: CDR1 SNHLY, CDR2 FYNNEI. There are 13 residues in the CDR3.